This TCR beta chain was observed in a study of vaccination effects on CD4 cells after COVID-19. About the research overall: Post-vaccine specimens arrived a median 72 days past the second dose.

Whole-study results and caveats: Pronounced clonal contraction occurred in clones induced by infection and by vaccine late after vaccination.

Libraries were prepared by immunoSEQ multiplex PCR; TCRdb keeps only in-frame clonotypes and omits some of them. This sample has fewer than 90,000 clones; over 70% occur once, and the top ten carry about 1.2%. With respect to this clone: What it binds is not known.

Sequencing in the ViraFEST assay came after antigen-specific CD4+ T cells had been expanded with viral peptide pools, which were used to stimulate PBMC. Isolation of CD4+ T cells took place after around 10 days of culture. Each participant received a vaccine that was either BNT162b2 or mRNA-1273, given as two doses. Researchers reported culturing two million PBMC in each well, adding approximately 10 IU/ml IL-2 and approximately 10 ug/ml peptides. The CDR3 length is 19 residues. The chain combines TRBV21-1 with TRBJ2-3; the D call in the table, TRBD2, was not verified against the DNA. TRBV21-1 is a pseudogene segment. This specimen was CD4+ T cells from PBMCs cultured with HCoV-OC43 spike peptides, taken after COVID-19 vaccination. As to subset: HCoV-OC43 spike overlapping peptide pool stimulation. The source of this sequence is a human donor who received a COVID-19 vaccine. The CDR3 reads CARSTGAAKTPNSTDTQYF. CDR3 DNA: TGTGCCCGGTCCACGGGAGCAGCAAAGACTCCTAATAGCACAGATACGCAGTATTTT.